Each of the 19 T cell receptor beta chains below was sequenced from the same sample in a study of tumor and adjacent non-tumor tissue in lung cancer. The library came from three nested PCR rounds adapted from ARM-PCR protocols. Each CDR3 protein is one row after TCRdb ran MiXCR on the multiplex PCR reads. This table has 90,000 to 120,000 distinct CDR3 sequences, around three fifths appearing once. The template was RNA from unsorted bulk tissue. More than 3 cm separated this lung sample from the edge of the tumor. Input material: distant non-tumor lung tissue. The receptor set was obtained from a man aged 25 to 45 with non-small cell lung cancer.

A note on this clonotype: The junction differs from germline at one of its ends, possibly a read error. This chain links TRBV5-6 with TRBJ1-1; D unclear. CDR1 is SGHDT, CDR2 YYEEEE, per germline. The CDR3 contains 12 residues. The CDR3 region is CASGYTNTEAFF. The CDR3 nucleotides are TGTGCCAGCGGCTATACCAACACTGAAGCCTTCTTT.

The rearrangement uses TRBV6-5 and TRBJ2-4; D call uncertain. V was shortened by 0 bases and J by 16 bases, with 13 bases between the two germline ends. The CDR3 contains 12 residues. The V gene's germline CDR1 is MNHEY and CDR2 SVGAGI. The CDR3 DNA reads as TGTGCCAGCAGTTACTCCGGCAACAATCAATACTTC. Protein sequence: CASSYSGNNQYF.

This clonotype was detected many times. The chain employs TRBV11-1 and TRBJ2-5, with D perhaps matching TRBD2 (5 bases). There are 15 residues in the CDR3. From germline, CDR1 is SGHAT and CDR2 FQDESV (reference sequence). V was clipped by 1 base and J by 1 base, with 10 bases between them. This CDR3 is CASSLGPSGQETQYF. The CDR3 nucleotides read TGTGCCAGCAGCTTAGGTCCCAGCGGCCAAGAGACCCAGTACTTC.

Note on this clonotype: One end of the junction varies from germline; a read error may be responsible. This rearrangement joins TRBV29-1 to TRBJ2-1; D perhaps matches TRBD2 (6 bases). There are 14 residues in the CDR3. Germline V lookup: CDR1 SQVTM, CDR2 ANQGSEA. DNA for the CDR3: TGCAGCGTTGAAGAGACTAGGTCCTACAATGATCAGTTCTTT. It is translated as CSVEETRSYNDQFF.

CDR3 DNA: TGCAGTGCTAGAGATGAGGGGCGGTCCAACTCTAACTATGGCTACACCTTC. Translated, it gives CSARDEGRSNSNYGYTF. The genes are TRBV20-1 and TRBJ1-2, with TRBD1 as a possible D gene (5 bases). CDR3 size: 17 residues. The ends were cut back, 0 bases at V and 0 bases at J, with 17 bases in the middle. From germline, CDR1 is DFQATT and CDR2 SNEGSKA (reference sequence).

With respect to this clonotype: The CDR3 does not end in the conserved phenylalanine or tryptophan, so this is likely a read error. The DNA is omitted, as the CDR3 cannot be located on it reliably, and the CDR3 follows TCRdb's listing. This chain uses TRBV29-1 with TRBJ1-2; the table names TRBD1, a call not compared with the DNA. Germline V gene sequence: CDR1 SQVTM, CDR2 ANQGSEA. The CDR3 is made up of 13 amino acids, end residues included. The CDR3 is CSTSDSQVYGYAL.

About this clonotype itself: An end of the junction does not agree with germline; a read error may underlie this. The genes are TRBV29-1 and TRBJ1-1, with unresolved D. Germline V gives CDR1 SQVTM, CDR2 ANQGSEA. The CDR3 consists of 14 residues. CDR3 loop: CSVEESGVNTEAFF. The CDR3 DNA sequence: TGTAGCGTTGAAGAGTCCGGGGTGAACACTGAAGCTTTCTTT.

Note on this clonotype: An end of the junction does not agree with germline; a read error may underlie this. V is TRBV6-6 and J is TRBJ2-7; the D call may be TRBD1 or TRBD2 (6 bases each). The CDR3 is made up of 15 amino acids. CDR1 MNHNY and CDR2 SVGAGI come from the germline V gene (reference sequence). This chain's CDR3 is CACRSGGTSTYEQYF. CDR3 nucleotides: TGTGCCTGCAGGTCAGGCGGGACATCGACCTATGAGCAGTACTTC.

A note on this clonotype: The junction shows a germline mismatch at one end, possibly a read error. The J gene is TRBJ1-2, the V gene TRBV6-5; D is ambiguous. Germline V gene lookup returns CDR1 MNHEY and CDR2 SVGAGI. This CDR3 is 16 amino acids long. The CDR3 DNA follows: TGTGCCAGCAGTCCAAACCTCAGGATGACTGACTATGGCTACACATTC. This codes for CASSPNLRMTDYGYTF.

In the case of this clonotype: This may stem from a read error, because a much larger clone lies one nucleotide away. This chain joins TRBV5-1 and TRBJ2-1; 7 bases match TRBD2. The V and J ends lost 1 base and 6 bases, in that order; junction bases with no gene match: 10. This CDR3 is 16 amino acids long. CDR1 and CDR2 (germline): SGHRS, YFSETQ. CDR3 DNA sequence: TGCGCCAGCAGCTTGACTAGAGGGAGGGCCCTCAATGAGCAGTTCTTC. Translation gives CASSLTRGRALNEQFF.

A note on this clonotype: The junction departs from germline at one end; a sequencing error may be responsible. V gene TRBV11-2 combines with J gene TRBJ2-1; D not resolved. CDR3 length: 18 amino acids. Germline V gene data show CDR1 as SGHAT and CDR2 as FQNNGV. Written as DNA, the CDR3 is TGTGTCAGCAGCTTACGCCCCCTTGGCGGCGGTTCCAACAATGAGCAGTTCTTC. Amino acids: CVSSLRPLGGGSNNEQFF. The complete variable domain, with remaining parts taken from reference TRBV11-2 and TRBJ2-1, reads EAGVAQSPRYKIIEKRQSVAFWCNPISGHATLYWYQQILGQGPKLLIQFQNNGVVDDSQLPKDRFSAERLKGVDSTLKIQPAKLEDSAVYLCVSSLRPLGGGSNNEQFFGPGTRLTVL.

In regard to this clonotype: The germline gene is not matched at one end of the junction; a read error may be the cause. The chain carries TRBV4-2 and TRBJ2-2, with D unclear. This CDR3 is built from 13 residues. Germline V gene sequence: CDR1 LGHNA, CDR2 YNFKEQ. CDR3 amino acids: CASSRVVTGELFF. The DNA of the CDR3 is TGTGCTAGCAGCCGAGTAGTTACCGGGGAGCTGTTTTTT.

To note about this clonotype: A much larger clonotype is one base distant, so this may be a read error. The rearrangement uses TRBV5-4 and TRBJ1-5; D gene unclear. Trimming removed 4 bases from V and 0 bases from J, with 11 bases in between. The CDR3 covers 15 residues. CDR1 and CDR2 from the germline V gene are SGHNT and YYREEE (reference sequence). The CDR3 reads CASSPGLHSNQPQHF. CDR3 DNA sequence: TGTGCCAGCAGCCCTGGGCTTCATAGCAATCAGCCCCAGCATTTT.

This clonotype was seen only a few times. This chain joins TRBV5-1 and TRBJ2-3; no firm D call. The V end lost 3 bases, the J end lost 2 bases, and 10 bases lay between the germline ends. CDR1 and CDR2 from the germline V gene are SGHRS and YFSETQ. The CDR3 contains 14 residues. CDR3 sequence: CASSSDRATDTQYF. The DNA for the CDR3 is TGCGCCAGCAGCTCCGACCGCGCCACAGATACGCAGTATTTT.

This clonotype was observed many times. The V gene is TRBV6-6, the J gene TRBJ1-1; D call uncertain. CDR3 length equals 13 residues. Deletions cut 2 bases from V and 1 base from J, with 5 bases between. CDR1 is MNHNY and CDR2 is SVGAGI in the germline V gene (reference sequence). The chain's CDR3 is CASSYQENTEAFF. CDR3 nucleotides: TGTGCCAGCAGTTACCAGGAGAACACTGAAGCTTTCTTT.

The V gene is TRBV4-1, the J gene TRBJ1-2; D uncertain. Germline CDR1 MGHRA, CDR2 YSYEKL. The CDR3 runs 18 residues. The ends were cut back, 3 bases at V and 4 bases at J, with 24 bases in the middle. The CDR3 bases are TGCGCCAGCAGCCAGGACTCAACCGAGACAAGAGGTCTCTATGGCTACACCTTC. Its protein product is CASSQDSTETRGLYGYTF.

Points on this clonotype: Germline is not matched at one junction end, which may reflect a read error. This CDR3 reads CASSPRTGGNIDTQYF. CDR3 nucleotides: TGTGCCAGCAGTCCGCGGACAGGGGGCAACATAGATACTCAGTATTTT. The V gene is TRBV6-5, the J gene TRBJ2-3, with 11 bases matching TRBD1. Germline V lookup: CDR1 MNHEY, CDR2 SVGAGI. The CDR3 spans 16 residues.

To note about this clonotype: This sequence may be a read error, since a much larger clone differs from it by one base. The chain couples TRBV24-1 to TRBJ1-5; a weak D match, TRBD1 (6 bases). V gave up 0 bases and J gave up 4 bases, with 12 bases separating them. CDR1 is KGHDR, CDR2 SFDVKD, per germline. There are 16 residues in the CDR3. The CDR3 DNA is TGTGCCACCAGTGATTTGGACCAAGGGGGGAATCAGCCCCAGCATTTT. This sequence encodes CATSDLDQGGNQPQHF.

This clonotype was recorded only once. Because the CDR3 is missing its conserved closing phenylalanine or tryptophan, this is likely a read error. The genes are TRBV11-3 and TRBJ1-2; D gene uncertain. Germline loops: CDR1 SGHNT, CDR2 YENEEA. The CDR3 consists of 13 residues. Trimming stripped 5 bases from V and 4 bases from J, with 11 bases between. The CDR3 spells CASSDRGPYGYTS. The CDR3 DNA is TGTGCCAGCAGCGATCGGGGTCCCTATGGCTACACCTCC.